These 23 T cell receptor beta chains share one sample of origin, sequenced in a study of blood T cell repertoires in COVID-19. Sequencing was performed with immunoSEQ multiplex PCR; in TCRdb, only in-frame clones are kept and a portion is missing. Counted here are tens of thousands of clones, around 90% occurring once; the ten biggest clones make up 8%. Specimen: peripheral blood. The receptors here all came from a man aged 50 to 59 with acute or convalescent COVID-19.

The rearrangement links TRBV5-1 to TRBJ2-7, with D perhaps matching TRBD2 (6 bases). V lost 4 bases and J 5 bases, leaving 13 bases between the germline ends. This CDR3 has 13 amino acids. Germline V gene lookup returns CDR1 SGHRS and CDR2 YFSETQ. The CDR3 nucleotides are TGCGCCAGCAGCCGAGGAGGGCTCGACGAGCAGTACTTC. Amino acids: CASSRGGLDEQYF.

This chain uses TRBV7-9 with TRBJ2-1; no clear D. Trimming removed 5 bases at V and 12 bases at J, with 11 bases between. Germline assignment: CDR1 SEHNR and CDR2 FQNEAQ (reference sequence). The CDR3 contains 11 residues. This chain's CDR3 is CASSPDTRQFF. The CDR3 DNA follows: TGTGCCAGCAGCCCCGACACACGGCAGTTCTTC. Using reference TRBV7-9 and TRBJ2-1 for the parts outside the CDR3, the full variable domain is DTGVSQNPRHKITKRGQNVTFRCDPISEHNRLYWYRQTLGQGPEFLTYFQNEAQLEKSRLLSDRFSAERPKGSFSTLEIQRTEQGDSAMYLCASSPDTRQFFGPGTRLTVL.

The CDR3 DNA reads as TGCGCCAGCAGCTTCGGGACTGACGGGGGAGAGACCCAGTACTTC. Protein: CASSFGTDGGETQYF. The V call is TRBV5-1, the J call TRBJ2-5; possibly TRBD2 for D (6 bases). The CDR3 is 15 amino acids. Germline CDR1 and CDR2: SGHRS and YFSETQ. The V gene lost 2 bases and the J gene lost 4 bases, with 15 bases spanning the gap.

V is TRBV19 and J is TRBJ2-1; TRBD2 aligns across 8 bases. This CDR3 has 16 amino acids. V was clipped by 6 bases and J by 5 bases; unmatched bases: 12. Germline CDR1 LNHDA, CDR2 SQIVND (reference sequence). CDR3 DNA sequence: TGTGCCAGTAGCCGGTGGACGGGGGGGAGGAACAATGAGCAGTTCTTC. This encodes CASSRWTGGRNNEQFF.

This clone was seen a few times. The J gene is TRBJ1-1, the V gene TRBV21-1; the tabulated D call, TRBD1, remains unverified against the DNA. TRBV21-1 is shown as a pseudogene. This CDR3 is built from 14 residues. CDR3 residues: CASKQQGFHTEAFF. For the CDR3, the DNA is TGTGCCAGCAAACAACAGGGTTTTCACACTGAAGCTTTCTTT.

The gene calls are TRBV4-3 and TRBJ1-1; perhaps TRBD1 as D (5 bases). Per germline, CDR1 LGHNA and CDR2 YSLEER. The CDR3 is made up of 13 amino acids. Between the trimmed V and J ends, which lost 3 bases and 4 bases, there was a span of 9 bases. The CDR3 here is CASSQGEATEAFF. The CDR3 region has the DNA TGCGCCAGCAGCCAGGGGGAGGCCACTGAAGCTTTCTTT.

V and J are TRBV28 and TRBJ2-6; D is perhaps TRBD2 (5 bases). From germline, CDR1 is MDHEN and CDR2 SYDVKM. V lost 1 base and J lost 2, with 9 bases in between. The CDR3 is made up of 16 amino acids. For the CDR3, the DNA is TGTGCCAGCAGTTTATTGTCCGGGGCTGGGGCCAACGTCCTGACTTTC. Its protein is CASSLLSGAGANVLTF.

This clone was observed once. The chain recombines TRBV29-1 with TRBJ1-2, with D maybe TRBD1 (6 bases). V dropped 0 bases and J dropped 4 bases, with 12 bases sitting between them. Germline lookup yields CDR1 SQVTM and CDR2 ANQGSEA. CDR3 length: 14 amino acids. CDR3 in DNA: TGCAGCGTTGAAGATGCTCCCAGGGGCTATGGCTACACCTTC. This codes for CSVEDAPRGYGYTF.

The chain is built from TRBV6-1 and TRBJ2-7; 10 nucleotides line up with TRBD2. This CDR3 is built from 16 residues. V dropped 4 bases and J dropped 4; count of bases not matched to a gene: 10. The V gene's germline CDR1 is MNHNS and CDR2 SASEGT. CDR3: CASSGIGRAGGYEQYF. The CDR3 DNA reads TGTGCCAGCAGTGGCATCGGCCGAGCGGGAGGGTACGAGCAGTACTTC.

The V and J genes are TRBV7-2 and TRBJ1-2, with a possible D match to TRBD1 (6 bases). Trimming left V 5 bases short and J 7 bases short, with 20 bases between. The germline V gene has CDR1 SGHTA and CDR2 FQGNSA. The CDR3 contains 15 residues. The CDR3 sequence: CASSLSRSGGAGYTF. CDR3 sequence (DNA): TGTGCCAGCAGCCTTTCCCGTAGCGGGGGGGCTGGCTACACCTTC.

The chain recombines TRBV5-1 with TRBJ1-2; a weak D match, TRBD1 (5 bases). The V end lost 0 bases, the J end lost 4 bases, and 19 bases lay between the germline ends. The germline gives CDR1 SGHRS, CDR2 YFSETQ. The CDR3 has 17 residues. The CDR3 spells CASSLGQSGGPGYGYTF. CDR3 nucleotides: TGCGCCAGCAGCTTGGGACAATCGGGGGGTCCTGGCTATGGCTACACCTTC.

The CDR3 protein is CATIWGQGDTEAFF. CDR3 DNA sequence: TGTGCCACCATCTGGGGACAGGGCGACACTGAAGCTTTCTTT. This chain connects TRBV10-3 to TRBJ1-1, with TRBD1 matching over 9 bases. Germline V lookup: CDR1 ENHRY, CDR2 SYGVKD. The CDR3 length is 14 residues. V lost 10 bases and J lost 3; bases outside the gene matches: 9.

V is TRBV7-9 and J is TRBJ1-5, with a possible D match to TRBD1 (6 bases). Between the trimmed V and J ends, which lost 5 bases and 7 bases, there was a span of 24 bases. The CDR3 is 17 residues long. Per the germline V gene, CDR1 is SEHNR and CDR2 is FQNEAQ (reference sequence). CDR3 in amino acids: CASSPGGPIPSKQPQHF. CDR3 coding DNA: TGTGCCAGCAGCCCCGGGGGGCCTATACCCTCCAAACAGCCCCAGCATTTT.

The chain couples TRBV5-1 to TRBJ2-7, with D perhaps TRBD1 (6 bases). The CDR3 consists of 15 residues. Germline V gene sequence: CDR1 SGHRS, CDR2 YFSETQ. Trimming cost V 0 bases and J 3 bases, with 13 bases left between them. CDR3 region: CASSLAAGVVYEQYF. CDR3 nucleotide sequence: TGCGCCAGCAGCTTGGCGGCAGGGGTAGTCTACGAGCAGTACTTC.

This clone was seen more than once but under ten times. V usage is TRBV30 and J usage is TRBJ2-1; no definite D call. This CDR3 has 13 residues. The V gene's germline CDR1 is GTSNPN and CDR2 SVGIG (reference sequence). Trimming left V 0 bases short and J 13 bases short, with 16 bases between. The CDR3 DNA sequence: TGTGCCTGGAGTGTCCCTCTCAGTCCGTTACAGTTCTTC. Translated, it gives CAWSVPLSPLQFF.

This chain uses TRBV2 with TRBJ1-1; D possibly corresponds to TRBD1 (6 bases). The CDR3 is 14 residues long. Trimming cost V 7 bases and J 1 base, with 13 bases left between them. The germline CDR1 and CDR2 sequences are SNHLY and FYNNEI. The CDR3 DNA reads as TGTGCCAGCACTTCCACAGGGTCGAACACTGAAGCTTTCTTT. Amino acids: CASTSTGSNTEAFF.

The rearrangement links TRBV25-1 to TRBJ2-7; D ambiguous. V shed 2 bases and J shed 3 bases, with 11 bases lying between them. CDR1 MGHDK and CDR2 SYGVNS come from the germline V gene. CDR3 length: 14 amino acids. CDR3 sequence reads: CASSEAAQNYEQYF. The CDR3 coding sequence is TGTGCCAGCAGTGAAGCGGCCCAGAACTACGAGCAGTACTTC.

The chain joins TRBV30 to TRBJ2-5; possible D gene TRBD1, 6 bases. CDR1 is GTSNPN and CDR2 is SVGIG in the germline V gene (reference sequence). There are 14 residues in the CDR3. Trimming cost V 1 base and J 4 bases, with 13 bases left between them. CDR3 sequence reads: CAWSEAGDRETQYF. Written as DNA, the CDR3 is TGTGCCTGGAGTGAGGCAGGGGATAGAGAGACCCAGTACTTC.

The chain employs TRBV12-3 or TRBV12-4 and TRBJ1-2, with D hard to call. Trimming removed 6 bases at V and 0 bases at J, with 5 bases between. The CDR3 runs to 12 residues. The CDR3 here is CASSQTNYGYTF. The CDR3 bases are TGTGCCAGCAGCCAGACTAACTATGGCTACACCTTC.

The chain uses TRBV7-3 and TRBJ1-1; a weak D match, TRBD1 (6 bases). V gave up 8 bases and J gave up 1 base, with 20 bases separating them. This CDR3 region has 16 residues. The germline CDR1 and CDR2 sequences are SGHTA and FQGTGA. The CDR3 nucleotides read TGTGCCAGCCACCCAGGGGCTTGGGTTGCGAACACTGAAGCTTTCTTT. It specifies CASHPGAWVANTEAFF. The full variable domain, rest sourced from reference TRBV7-3 and TRBJ1-1, is GAGVSQTPSNKVTEKGKYVELRCDPISGHTALYWYRQSLGQGPEFLIYFQGTGAADDSGLPNDRFFAVRPEGSVSTLKIQRTERGDSAVYLCASHPGAWVANTEAFFGQGTRLTVV.

The chain carries TRBV20-1 and TRBJ2-5, with D possibly being TRBD1 (6 bases). Trimming left V 4 bases short and J 4 bases short, with 7 bases between. This CDR3 is built from 11 residues. The germline gives CDR1 DFQATT, CDR2 SNEGSKA (reference sequence). This CDR3 reads CSATRGETQYF. The CDR3 coding sequence is TGCAGTGCTACCAGGGGAGAGACCCAGTACTTC.

The chain joins TRBV10-3 to TRBJ1-1; D unresolved. This CDR3 contains 14 residues. With 3 bases removed from V and 1 base from J, the gap between germline ends came to 9 bases. Germline-derived CDR1 and CDR2 are ENHRY and SYGVKD. CDR3 residues: CAISDWEGNTEAFF. CDR3 DNA: TGTGCCATCAGTGATTGGGAGGGGAACACTGAAGCTTTCTTT.

This chain connects TRBV5-8 to TRBJ2-7; TRBD2 might be the D (6 bases). V shed 7 bases and J shed 3 bases, with 20 bases lying between them. Germline CDR1 SGHTS, CDR2 YDEGEE. CDR3 length equals 15 residues. The CDR3 is CASHRREWGGYEQYF. Written as DNA, the CDR3 is TGTGCCAGCCACCGCCGGGAGTGGGGAGGCTACGAGCAGTACTTC.